The present T cell receptor delta chain was sequenced within a study of gamma-delta T cells after stem cell transplantation. The table lists this clone with a few counts. TCRdb reprocessed the RT-PCR reads through CATT. The repertoire has some 2,500 delta-chain clones, around 20% of them found once; the top ten carry around 7.7%. V was pared by 0 bases and J by 2 bases, with 30 bases of the junction left unmatched. Germline CDR1 and CDR2: TSWWSYY and QGS. The CDR3 is made up of 24 amino acids. Sample: gamma-delta T cells. The chain combines TRDV1 with TRDJ1; 7 bases agree with TRDD3. The TCR sequence derives from a human donor. It is not recorded whose cells these are; they may come from a transplant donor. The CDR3 DNA reads as TGTGCTCTTGGGGAACTAAGACCCTACAGTACACCTAGGTACTGGGGTCGGGGTACCGATAAACTCATCTTT. It is translated as CALGELRPYSTPRYWGRGTDKLIF.